The 27 T cell receptor beta chains below all came from one sample that was sequenced in a study of chemoradiotherapy in HPV16-positive cancers. Assay used: immunoSEQ multiplex PCR; TCRdb lists only in-frame clones, some missing. The sample has roughly 40,000 clones; around 80% are singletons. The source material was blood, sampled from a patient who underwent chemoradiotherapy. The receptors derive from a human donor with HPV-associated anogenital cancer.

V gene TRBV5-6 combines with J gene TRBJ1-2, with unresolved D. V was clipped by 0 bases and J by 4 bases, with 10 bases between them. This CDR3 has 14 amino acids. Germline CDR1 reads SGHDT; CDR2 reads YYEEEE. The CDR3 sequence: CASSLGQRAYGYTF. In DNA, the CDR3 is TGTGCCAGCAGCTTGGGGCAGAGGGCCTATGGCTACACCTTC.

CDR3 sequence reads: CASSPDRGFVQTYEQYF. CDR3 nucleotides: TGCGCCAGCAGCCCGGACAGGGGCTTCGTCCAAACCTACGAGCAGTACTTC. This chain joins TRBV5-1 and TRBJ2-7, with 9 bases that match TRBD1. The CDR3 is 17 amino acids. Germline-derived CDR1 and CDR2 are SGHRS and YFSETQ. J gave up 2 bases and V 4 bases, and 13 bases lay outside the gene matches. Full variable domain (outside the CDR3, taken from reference TRBV5-1 and TRBJ2-7): KAGVTQTPRYLIKTRGQQVTLSCSPISGHRSVSWYQQTPGQGLQFLFEYFSETQRNKGNFPGRFSGRQFSNSRSEMNVSTLELGDSALYLCASSPDRGFVQTYEQYFGPGTRLTVT.

V and J are TRBV19 and TRBJ1-5; D not certain. The V end was cut by 7 bases, the J end by 4 bases, with 14 bases between. Germline V gives CDR1 LNHDA, CDR2 SQIVND (reference sequence). CDR3 size: 14 residues. CDR3 bases: TGTGCCAGTAACCCTGAACAGCTGAATCAGCCCCAGCATTTT. Translated: CASNPEQLNQPQHF.

In this sample, this clone turned up a few times. The V call is TRBV6-1, the J call TRBJ2-2; D is undetermined. Trimming took off 2 bases at V and 3 bases at J, with 7 bases between the two ends. This CDR3 is built from 14 residues. Germline V CDR1 and CDR2: MNHNS, SASEGT. The CDR3 region is CASSESKYTGELFF. CDR3 sequence (DNA): TGTGCCAGCAGTGAATCGAAGTACACCGGGGAGCTGTTTTTT.

This chain links TRBV4-3 with TRBJ1-2; D uncertain. V was pared by 0 bases and J by 1 base, with 9 bases between. Germline values: CDR1 LGHNA, CDR2 YSLEER. This CDR3 region has 15 residues. This chain's CDR3 is CASSQEGRNNYGYTF. CDR3 DNA sequence: TGCGCCAGCAGCCAAGAGGGAAGGAATAACTATGGCTACACCTTC.

The chain couples TRBV19 to TRBJ1-1; D not certain. The CDR3 has 14 amino acids. The germline gives CDR1 LNHDA, CDR2 SQIVND (reference sequence). The V and J ends lost 5 bases and 5 bases respectively, with 15 bases between them. The CDR3 here is CASSFEAGMTEAFF. CDR3 nucleotide sequence: TGTGCCAGTAGTTTCGAGGCGGGGATGACTGAAGCTTTCTTT.

In its sample, this clone ranks as medium-sized (0.01 to 0.1%). The CDR3 DNA reads as TGTGCCAGCAGCTTGGCCGTCGGGATTTCTGAAGCTTTCTTT. Amino acids: CASSLAVGISEAFF. The chain is built from TRBV5-6 and TRBJ1-1; D unclear. The V end lost 0 bases, the J end lost 6 bases, and 12 bases lay between the germline ends. The CDR3 runs to 14 residues. In germline, CDR1 is SGHDT, CDR2 YYEEEE.

CDR3 DNA sequence: TGTGCCAGCCGGGACCTGAACACCGGGGAGCTGTTTTTT. It codes for CASRDLNTGELFF. V gene TRBV9 combines with J gene TRBJ2-2, with D perhaps being TRBD1 or TRBD2 (5 bases each). The CDR3 contains 13 residues. Germline V gives CDR1 SGDLS, CDR2 YYNGEE. Trimming removed 7 bases at V and 1 base at J, with 8 bases between. The full variable domain, completed using reference TRBV9 and TRBJ2-2, is DSGVTQTPKHLITATGQRVTLRCSPRSGDLSVYWYQQSLDQGLQFLIQYYNGEERAKGNILERFSAQQFPDLHSELNLSSLELGDSALYFCASRDLNTGELFFGEGSRLTVL.

Only one count was recorded for this clone. The chain links TRBV30 to TRBJ1-2; D might be TRBD1 (5 bases). Trimming took 4 bases from V and 10 from J, leaving 16 bases between them. The CDR3 sequence is 12 residues long. Germline CDR1 GTSNPN, CDR2 SVGIG (reference sequence). The CDR3 here is CAWIGTPRVYTF. CDR3 DNA sequence: TGTGCCTGGATTGGGACCCCCAGGGTCTACACCTTC.

The chain has TRBV7-2 and TRBJ2-5, with TRBD2 matching 10 bases. There are 15 residues in the CDR3. J was trimmed by 2 bases and V by 6 bases; bases with no gene match: 6. The germline V gene has CDR1 SGHTA and CDR2 FQGNSA. CDR3: CASSWTSGKQETQYF. CDR3 coding DNA: TGTGCCAGCAGTTGGACTAGCGGAAAACAAGAGACCCAGTACTTC.

V usage is TRBV7-2 and J usage is TRBJ2-7, with TRBD1 matching 7 bases. The germline V gene has CDR1 SGHTA and CDR2 FQGNSA. With V trimmed by 1 base and J by 4 bases, 4 bases remained unmatched. The CDR3 runs 14 residues. CDR3 bases: TGTGCCAGCAGCTTAGGTGGCAGGGGGTACGAGCAGTACTTC. Its translation: CASSLGGRGYEQYF.

The CDR3 DNA follows: TGTGCCAGCAGCCCAGGGGGGACAGATACGCAGTATTTT. Translation gives CASSPGGTDTQYF. The V call is TRBV7-2, the J call TRBJ2-3, with D perhaps TRBD1 (7 bases). CDR1 and CDR2 (germline): SGHTA, FQGNSA. The CDR3 is made up of 13 amino acids. The germline V and J ends were trimmed by 5 bases and 3 bases, with 9 bases remaining between them. Looking up the rest from reference TRBV7-2 and TRBJ2-3 gives the full variable domain: GAGVSQSPSNKVTEKGKDVELRCDPISGHTALYWYRQSLGQGLEFLIYFQGNSAPDKSGLPSDRFSAERTGGSVSTLTIQRTQQEDSAVYLCASSPGGTDTQYFGPGTRLTVL.

In this sample, this clone turned up a few times. The chain recombines TRBV4-3 with TRBJ1-1; 7 bases match TRBD1. This CDR3 has 16 residues. The trim removed 4 bases at V and 0 bases at J, leaving 8 bases unmatched. Germline CDR1 LGHNA, CDR2 YSLEER. CDR3 nucleotide sequence: TGCGCCAGCAGCCCTTCTGAGACAGGGCTGAACACTGAAGCTTTCTTT. It specifies CASSPSETGLNTEAFF.

V is TRBV5-1 and J is TRBJ1-4, with unresolved D. The V end lost 0 bases, the J end lost 5 bases, and 8 bases lay between the germline ends. Germline CDR1 is SGHRS and CDR2 is YFSETQ. There are 14 residues in the CDR3. The DNA of the CDR3 is TGCGCCAGCAGCTTGGTGGCCGGGAATGAAAAACTGTTTTTT. The encoded protein is CASSLVAGNEKLFF.

The chain recombines TRBV14 with TRBJ1-2; possible D gene TRBD1, 5 bases. The CDR3 contains 15 residues. V was shortened by 1 base and J by 7 bases, with 16 bases between the two germline ends. Germline V gene data show CDR1 as SGHDN and CDR2 as FVKESK. The DNA of the CDR3 is TGTGCCAGCAGCCAAGGCACACAGGTCCTTGGTGGCTACACCTTC. Translating gives CASSQGTQVLGGYTF.

This clone has only a few counts. The chain has TRBV2 and TRBJ1-2; 11 bases line up with TRBD1. From germline, CDR1 is SNHLY and CDR2 FYNNEI. The CDR3 sequence is 11 residues long. V trimming: 11 bases; J trimming: 10 bases; junction bases outside the gene matches: 6. The CDR3 spells CALGTGGFYTF. In DNA form, the CDR3 reads TGTGCCCTCGGGACAGGGGGATTCTACACCTTC.

The chain uses TRBV7-6 and TRBJ2-1, with TRBD1 as a possible D gene (5 bases). The CDR3 consists of 17 residues. Per the germline V gene, CDR1 is SGHVS and CDR2 is FNYEAQ. Trimming removed 2 bases at V and 3 bases at J, with 17 bases between. This CDR3 reads CASSLTATETYYNEQFF. The CDR3 DNA reads TGTGCCAGCAGCTTAACTGCGACAGAGACTTACTACAATGAGCAGTTCTTC.

J is TRBJ2-7 and V is TRBV4-1, with D uncertain. Per the germline V gene, CDR1 is MGHRA and CDR2 is YSYEKL. Between the trimmed V and J ends, which lost 5 bases and 8 bases, there was a span of 19 bases. CDR3 length: 14 residues. The CDR3 sequence: CASSSEYKVPKQYF. As DNA, the CDR3 is TGCGCCAGCAGCTCCGAATACAAGGTCCCTAAGCAGTACTTC.

This chain joins TRBV5-1 and TRBJ2-4; D is ambiguous. Trimming shortened V by 4 bases and J by 0 bases, and 11 bases separated the two germline ends. Per the germline V gene, CDR1 is SGHRS and CDR2 is YFSETQ. The CDR3 is made up of 15 amino acids. The CDR3 sequence: CASSLGRLAKNIQYF. For the CDR3, the DNA is TGCGCCAGCAGCCTTGGACGGTTAGCCAAAAACATTCAGTACTTC.

This clone is medium-sized within its sample. The gene calls are TRBV5-7 and TRBJ1-5; TRBD1 is a possible D gene (5 bases). TRBV5-7 is an open reading frame whose function is uncertain. V was shortened by 9 bases and J by 0 bases, with 13 bases between the two germline ends. The CDR3 is 14 residues long. The CDR3: CANRRQGSNQPQHF. Here the CDR3 DNA reads TGTGCCAACCGGAGGCAGGGTAGCAATCAGCCCCAGCATTTT.

This clone has only one observation. The J gene is TRBJ1-2, the V gene TRBV15; possibly TRBD1 for D (5 bases). This CDR3 is 14 amino acids long. Deletions cut 1 base from V and 3 bases from J, with 9 bases between. The germline gives CDR1 LNHNV, CDR2 YYDKDF (reference sequence). The CDR3 DNA reads TGTGCCACCAGCAGAGGGGGGTTAGACTATGGCTACACCTTC. This encodes CATSRGGLDYGYTF.

The chain is built from TRBV7-9 and TRBJ1-6; no reliable D call. This CDR3 comprises 16 residues. V lost 3 bases and J 0 bases, leaving 9 bases between the germline ends. The germline V gene has CDR1 SEHNR and CDR2 FQNEAQ (reference sequence). The CDR3 region is CASSFEASSYNSPLHF. Here the CDR3 DNA reads TGTGCCAGCAGCTTCGAGGCAAGCTCCTATAATTCACCCCTCCACTTT.

This clone was picked up a small number of times. The chain carries TRBV10-2 and TRBJ2-2; D call uncertain. This CDR3 region has 14 residues. Trimming cost V 7 bases and J 4 bases, with 13 bases left between them. Germline V gives CDR1 WSHSY, CDR2 SAAADI. The CDR3 DNA sequence: TGCGCCAGCAAGGACGGCCTGGGCACCGGGGAGCTGTTTTTT. Protein sequence: CASKDGLGTGELFF.

V and J are TRBV10-1 and TRBJ2-7; no reliable D call. This CDR3 is built from 12 residues. The germline CDR1 and CDR2 sequences are WNHNN and SYGVQD (reference sequence). The V end lost 5 bases, the J end lost 0 bases, and 5 bases lay between the germline ends. The DNA of the CDR3 is TGCGCCAGCAGTCTGAGCTCCTACGAGCAGTACTTC. Protein sequence: CASSLSSYEQYF.

The CDR3 region has the DNA TGTGCCTGGAGTAAAAAGGTTGGATCCTCTGGAAACACCATATATTTT. Translated: CAWSKKVGSSGNTIYF. The rearrangement links TRBV30 to TRBJ1-3; D unclear. Per the germline V gene, CDR1 is GTSNPN and CDR2 is SVGIG (reference sequence). V was pared by 2 bases and J by 0 bases, with 14 bases between. CDR3 length: 16 residues.

This clone was seen a single time. The chain uses TRBV5-4 and TRBJ2-3, with TRBD2 matching over 9 bases. Germline CDR1 reads SGHNT; CDR2 reads YYREEE (reference sequence). The J segment lost 2 bases and the V segment lost 2 bases, leaving 6 bases of the junction unmatched. The CDR3 consists of 16 residues. Written as DNA, the CDR3 is TGTGCCAGCAGCTTACGGGCGGGGGGGCACACAGATACGCAGTATTTT. Translating it yields CASSLRAGGHTDTQYF. Full variable domain (missing parts from reference TRBV5-4 and TRBJ2-3): ETGVTQSPTHLIKTRGQQVTLRCSSQSGHNTVSWYQQALGQGPQFIFQYYREEENGRGNFPPRFSGLQFPNYSSELNVNALELDDSALYLCASSLRAGGHTDTQYFGPGTRLTVL.

The V gene is TRBV15, the J gene TRBJ2-2; D might be TRBD1 or TRBD2, each matching 5 bases. There are 16 residues in the CDR3. CDR1 and CDR2 from the germline V gene are LNHNV and YYDKDF (reference sequence). Trimming shortened V by 1 base and J by 4 bases, and 13 bases separated the two germline ends. The chain's CDR3 is CATSRALRDVTGELFF. The CDR3 region has the DNA TGTGCCACCAGCAGAGCCCTCCGGGACGTCACCGGGGAGCTGTTTTTT.